Shown below are 13 T cell receptor beta chains from a single sample sequenced in a study of early T cells in non-severe SARS-CoV-2 infection. TCRdb ran MiXCR on the 5' RACE reads and lists one entry per CDR3 protein. Here the sample spans around 61,000 distinct CDR3 sequences, over 9.5% being singletons. Sequenced: whole blood. These receptor sequences come from an adult who was a healthcare worker with PCR-confirmed SARS-CoV-2 infection or an uninfected control (not recorded which).

V is TRBV6-6 and J is TRBJ1-1; TRBD1 aligns across 8 bases. The V segment lost 0 bases and the J segment 6 bases; nucleotides outside the gene matches: 6. The length of the CDR3 is 15 residues. Looked up from germline, CDR1 is MNHNY and CDR2 is SVGAGI (reference sequence). In DNA, the CDR3 is TGTGCCAGCAGTTACTCGGAGACAGGGGTATCTGAAGCTTTCTTT. Encoded protein: CASSYSETGVSEAFF.

This clonotype was picked up many times. V gene TRBV24-1 combines with J gene TRBJ2-1; weak D call: TRBD1 (5 bases). Trimming took off 5 bases at V and 7 bases at J, with 11 bases between the two ends. Germline V CDR1 and CDR2: KGHDR, SFDVKD. The CDR3 is 13 amino acids. The CDR3 protein is CATSGSYRNEQFF. CDR3 in DNA: TGTGCCACCAGTGGATCCTACAGGAATGAGCAGTTCTTC.

This clonotype was recorded many times. The chain recombines TRBV5-1 with TRBJ2-1; TRBD2 aligns across 13 bases. This CDR3 has 18 amino acids. CDR1 SGHRS and CDR2 YFSETQ come from the germline V gene. V was pared by 4 bases and J by 4 bases, with 11 bases of the junction left unmatched. This CDR3 is CASSQSGTSGKTYNEQFF. The CDR3 DNA follows: TGCGCCAGCAGCCAATCCGGGACTAGCGGGAAAACATACAATGAGCAGTTCTTC.

The chain carries TRBV11-2 and TRBJ2-1, with D possibly TRBD2 on 6 matching bases. Germline V CDR1 and CDR2: SGHAT, FQNNGV. V was trimmed by 5 bases and J by 2 bases, leaving 13 bases between them. The CDR3 consists of 15 residues. The CDR3 sequence: CASSPRLVPYNEQFF. The DNA for the CDR3 is TGTGCCAGCAGCCCCCGACTAGTGCCCTACAATGAGCAGTTCTTC.

This clonotype was detected many times. This chain links TRBV5-1 with TRBJ2-1, with TRBD2 identical over 10 bases. The CDR3 totals 15 residues. Unmatched junction bases numbered 7, after V lost 4 bases and J lost 6 bases. Per germline, CDR1 SGHRS and CDR2 YFSETQ. DNA of the CDR3: TGCGCCAGCAGCACGACTAGCGGGTTCGCCAATGAGCAGTTCTTC. Its protein is CASSTTSGFANEQFF. Full variable domain (rest looked up from reference TRBV5-1 and TRBJ2-1): KAGVTQTPRYLIKTRGQQVTLSCSPISGHRSVSWYQQTPGQGLQFLFEYFSETQRNKGNFPGRFSGRQFSNSRSEMNVSTLELGDSALYLCASSTTSGFANEQFFGPGTRLTVL.

The chain couples TRBV29-1 to TRBJ2-4; the D is unclear. This CDR3 region has 14 residues. The V end was cut by 4 bases, the J end by 0 bases, with 10 bases between. Per germline, CDR1 SQVTM and CDR2 ANQGSEA. CDR3 region: CSVVSQLAKNIQYF. In nucleotides, the CDR3 is TGCAGCGTTGTTTCCCAGTTAGCCAAAAACATTCAGTACTTC. Based on the CDR3 plus reference TRBV29-1 and TRBJ2-4, the full variable domain is SAVISQKPSRDICQRGTSLTIQCQVDSQVTMMFWYRQQPGQSLTLIATANQGSEATYESGFVIDKFPISRPNLTFSTLTVSNMSPEDSSIYLCSVVSQLAKNIQYFGAGTRLSVL.

This clonotype appeared a few times. The V call is TRBV5-5, the J call TRBJ1-4; D is uncertain. The CDR3 contains 16 residues. V lost 4 bases to trimming and J lost 6 bases, with 19 bases between them. The V gene's germline CDR1 is SGHKS and CDR2 YYEKEE (reference sequence). The CDR3 protein is CASSRIGRFEDEKLFF. Written as DNA, the CDR3 is TGTGCCAGCAGCCGCATTGGACGATTTGAGGATGAAAAACTGTTTTTT.

This clonotype showed up many times. The V call is TRBV5-1, the J call TRBJ2-3; 12 positions agree with TRBD2. CDR1 is SGHRS and CDR2 is YFSETQ in the germline V gene. The CDR3 runs to 15 residues. V lost 4 bases and J lost 4; bases outside the gene matches: 4. The CDR3 DNA follows: TGCGCCAGCAGCCGACTAGCGGGAGAATCAGATACGCAGTATTTT. The encoded protein is CASSRLAGESDTQYF.

This clonotype was counted only a few times. V is TRBV11-2 and J is TRBJ2-7; D possibly corresponds to TRBD2 (5 bases). V lost 3 bases, J lost 5 bases, and 14 bases lay in between. Germline CDR1 SGHAT, CDR2 FQNNGV. The CDR3 totals 14 residues. CDR3 amino acids: CASSLTGKMNEQYF. CDR3 coding DNA: TGTGCCAGCAGCTTGACCGGGAAGATGAACGAGCAGTACTTC.

The V gene is TRBV5-1, the J gene TRBJ2-7; the match to TRBD1 covers 9 bases. Losses at the gene ends were 4 bases for V and 4 bases for J; bases not matched to a gene: 9. CDR1 SGHRS and CDR2 YFSETQ come from the germline V gene. This CDR3 has 15 residues. The DNA of the CDR3 is TGCGCCAGCAGCCCCGATGCGGGACAGGGTTACGAGCAGTACTTC. Its protein is CASSPDAGQGYEQYF.

This clonotype was seen at least ten times. The gene calls are TRBV25-1 and TRBJ1-2; D unresolved. V was clipped by 9 bases and J by 1 base, with 6 bases between them. The germline V gene has CDR1 MGHDK and CDR2 SYGVNS. The CDR3 has 11 amino acids. CDR3 region: CASNNNYGYTF. The CDR3 bases are TGTGCCAGTAACAATAACTATGGCTACACCTTC.

This clonotype has at least ten counts. The chain couples TRBV5-5 to TRBJ2-7, with 13 positions matching TRBD2. With V trimmed by 4 bases and J by 3 bases, 7 bases remained unmatched. Germline V lookup: CDR1 SGHKS, CDR2 YYEKEE (reference sequence). This CDR3 region has 16 residues. The CDR3 protein is CASSNKGLAGYYEQYF. CDR3 DNA: TGTGCCAGCAGCAACAAGGGACTAGCGGGATACTACGAGCAGTACTTC.

This clonotype was found many times. The rearrangement links TRBV12-3 or TRBV12-4 to TRBJ1-1; possible D gene TRBD1, 5 bases. The V gene lost 3 bases and the J gene lost 0 bases, with 11 bases spanning the gap. This CDR3 spans 15 amino acids. The CDR3 sequence is CASSLEGQMNTEAFF. The CDR3, as DNA: TGTGCCAGCAGTTTGGAGGGGCAGATGAACACTGAAGCTTTCTTT.